This T cell receptor (beta chain) was observed in a study of monozygotic twins with inflammatory bowel disease. The germline V gene encodes CDR1 SSHAT and CDR2 FNYEAQ (reference sequence). This CDR3 region has 18 residues. A total RNA quantity of around 3.5 ug went into each TCR library. TCRdb re-called the 5' RACE reads, yielding one record per CDR3 amino acid sequence without DNA. Its table records under 150,000 distinct CDR3 sequences. This TCR was sampled from a human donor with ulcerative colitis or Crohn's disease, or a healthy co-twin of an affected twin (not recorded which). Specimen: blood. The rearrangement joins TRBV7-7 to TRBJ2-5; without DNA, the TCRdb call of TRBD2 cannot be checked. This CDR3 is CASSLAFTSGGGQETQYF.